This TCR beta chain was recorded in a study of blood T cell repertoires in COVID-19. The overall study: There were acute and convalescent COVID-19 samples, and they came from the United States, Italy and Spain. T cells, B-cell-depleted T cells, or PBMCs supplied cDNA or gDNA.

Some clones are missing from TCRdb's copy, which holds only in-frame ones; the method was immunoSEQ multiplex PCR. The sample comprises roughly 180,000 clones, about 84% of which are singletons, and about 5.5% rests with the top ten. CDR3 length: 15 residues. Germline values: CDR1 MNHEY, CDR2 SVGAGI. V gave up 6 bases and J gave up 2 bases, with 11 bases separating them. Sample: peripheral blood. The chain uses TRBV6-5 and TRBJ1-6; a possible D gene is TRBD1 (6 bases). The TCR sequence derives from a woman aged 25 to 39 with acute or convalescent COVID-19. The CDR3 DNA reads TGTGCCAGCAGGAAACAGGGCGCCTATAATTCACCCCTCCACTTT. Its protein is CASRKQGAYNSPLHF.